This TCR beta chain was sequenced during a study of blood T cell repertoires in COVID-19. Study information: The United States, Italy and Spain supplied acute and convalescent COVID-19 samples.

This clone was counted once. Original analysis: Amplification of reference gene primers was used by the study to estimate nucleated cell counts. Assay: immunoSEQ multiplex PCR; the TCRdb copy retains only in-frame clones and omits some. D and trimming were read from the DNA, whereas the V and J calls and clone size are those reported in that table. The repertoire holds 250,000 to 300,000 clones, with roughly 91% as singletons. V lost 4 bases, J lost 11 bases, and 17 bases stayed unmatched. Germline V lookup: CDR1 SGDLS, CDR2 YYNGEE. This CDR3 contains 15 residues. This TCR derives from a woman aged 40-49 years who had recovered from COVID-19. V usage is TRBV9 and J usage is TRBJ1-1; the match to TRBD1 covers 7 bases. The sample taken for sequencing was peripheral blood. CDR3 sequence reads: CASSPRGAGVVRAFF. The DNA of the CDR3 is TGTGCCAGCAGCCCCAGGGGGGCCGGGGTTGTTCGGGCTTTCTTT.